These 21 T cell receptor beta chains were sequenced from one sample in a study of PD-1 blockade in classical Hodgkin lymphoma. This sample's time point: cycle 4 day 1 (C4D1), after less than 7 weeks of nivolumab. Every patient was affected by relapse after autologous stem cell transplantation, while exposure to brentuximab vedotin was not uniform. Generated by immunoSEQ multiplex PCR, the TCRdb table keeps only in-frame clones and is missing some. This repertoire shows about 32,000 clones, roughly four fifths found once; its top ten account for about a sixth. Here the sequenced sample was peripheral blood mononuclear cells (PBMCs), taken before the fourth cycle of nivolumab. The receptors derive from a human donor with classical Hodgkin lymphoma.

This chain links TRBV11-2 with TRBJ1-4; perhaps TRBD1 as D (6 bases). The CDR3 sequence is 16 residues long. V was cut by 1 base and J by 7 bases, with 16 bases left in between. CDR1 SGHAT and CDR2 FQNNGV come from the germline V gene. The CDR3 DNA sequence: TGTGCCAGCAGCTTAGGGGATCGGGGGCTTGGTGAAAAACTGTTTTTT. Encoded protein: CASSLGDRGLGEKLFF.

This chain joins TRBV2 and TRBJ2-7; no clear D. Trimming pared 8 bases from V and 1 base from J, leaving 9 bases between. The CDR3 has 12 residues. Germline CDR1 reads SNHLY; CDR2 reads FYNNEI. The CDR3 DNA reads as TGTGCCAGCGGTGCTGCTTCCTACGAGCAGTACGTC. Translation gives CASGAASYEQYV.

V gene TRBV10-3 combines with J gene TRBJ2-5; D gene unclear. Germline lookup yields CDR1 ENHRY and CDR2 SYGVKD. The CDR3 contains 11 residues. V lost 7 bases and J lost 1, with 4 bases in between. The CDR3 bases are TGTGCCATCAAGGGCCAAGAGACCCAGTACTTC. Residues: CAIKGQETQYF.

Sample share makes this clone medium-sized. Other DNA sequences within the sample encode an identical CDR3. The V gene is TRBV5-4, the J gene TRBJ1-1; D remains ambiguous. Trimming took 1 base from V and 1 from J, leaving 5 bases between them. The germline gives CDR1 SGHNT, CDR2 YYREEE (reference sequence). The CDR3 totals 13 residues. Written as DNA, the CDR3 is TGTGCCAGCAGCTTGAGGAGGAACACTGAAGCTTTCTTT. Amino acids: CASSLRRNTEAFF.

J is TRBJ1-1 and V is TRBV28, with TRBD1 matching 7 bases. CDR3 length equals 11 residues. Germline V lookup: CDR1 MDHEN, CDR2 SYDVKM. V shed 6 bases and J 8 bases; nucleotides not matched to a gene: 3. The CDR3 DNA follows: TGTGCCAGCAGAATGACAGGGGAAGCTTTCTTT. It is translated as CASRMTGEAFF.

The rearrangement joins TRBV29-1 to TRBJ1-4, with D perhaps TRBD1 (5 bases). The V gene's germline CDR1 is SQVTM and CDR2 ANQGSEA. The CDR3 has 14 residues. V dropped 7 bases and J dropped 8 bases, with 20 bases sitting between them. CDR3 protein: CSDVVRARGEKLFF. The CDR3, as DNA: TGCAGCGACGTTGTACGAGCCCGGGGGGAAAAACTGTTTTTT.

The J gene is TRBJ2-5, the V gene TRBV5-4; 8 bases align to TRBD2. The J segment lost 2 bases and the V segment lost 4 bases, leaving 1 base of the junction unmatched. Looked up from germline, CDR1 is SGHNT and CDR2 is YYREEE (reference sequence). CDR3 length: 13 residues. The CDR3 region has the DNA TGTGCCAGCAGCGGGACTAGACAAGAGACCCAGTACTTC. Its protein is CASSGTRQETQYF.

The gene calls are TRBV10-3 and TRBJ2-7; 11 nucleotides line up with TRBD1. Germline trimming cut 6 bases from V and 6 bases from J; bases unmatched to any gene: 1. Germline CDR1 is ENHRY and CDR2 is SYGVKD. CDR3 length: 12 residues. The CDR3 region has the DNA TGTGCCATCAGCGGGACAGGGGGCGAGCAGTACGTC. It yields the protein CAISGTGGEQYV.

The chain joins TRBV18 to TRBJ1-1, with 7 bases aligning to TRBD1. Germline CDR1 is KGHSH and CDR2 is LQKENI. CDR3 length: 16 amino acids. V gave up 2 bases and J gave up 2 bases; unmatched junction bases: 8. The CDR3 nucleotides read TGTGCCAGCTCACCAGGCCCGGGGACAGCTAACACTGAAGCTTTCTTT. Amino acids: CASSPGPGTANTEAFF.

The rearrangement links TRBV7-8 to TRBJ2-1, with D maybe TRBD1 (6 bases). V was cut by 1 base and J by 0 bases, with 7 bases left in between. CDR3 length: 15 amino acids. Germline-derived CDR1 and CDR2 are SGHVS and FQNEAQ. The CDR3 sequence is CASSLVGGSYNEQFF. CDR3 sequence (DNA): TGTGCCAGCAGCTTAGTAGGGGGCTCCTACAATGAGCAGTTCTTC.

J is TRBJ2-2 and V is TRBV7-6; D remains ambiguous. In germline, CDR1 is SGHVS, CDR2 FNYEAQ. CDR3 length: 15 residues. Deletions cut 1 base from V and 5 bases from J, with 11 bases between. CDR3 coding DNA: TGTGCCAGCAGCTTAGAGTGGCCGGGTACCGGGGAGCTGTTTTTT. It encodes CASSLEWPGTGELFF.

The CDR3 nucleotides read TGTGCCAGCACCCGTCTTGGCCAGATGAGCTCTGGAAACACCATATATTTT. This translates into CASTRLGQMSSGNTIYF. V is TRBV5-6 and J is TRBJ1-3; D gene uncertain. Germline V CDR1 and CDR2: SGHDT, YYEEEE. This CDR3 has 17 residues. V shed 6 bases and J shed 0 bases, with 19 bases lying between them.

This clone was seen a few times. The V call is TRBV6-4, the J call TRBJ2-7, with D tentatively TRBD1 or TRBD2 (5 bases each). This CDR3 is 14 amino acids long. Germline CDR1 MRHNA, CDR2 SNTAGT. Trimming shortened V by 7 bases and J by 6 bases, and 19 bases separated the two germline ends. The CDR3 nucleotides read TGTGCCAGCAACGCCGGGACGCCGAACGGCGAGCAGTACGTC. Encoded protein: CASNAGTPNGEQYV.

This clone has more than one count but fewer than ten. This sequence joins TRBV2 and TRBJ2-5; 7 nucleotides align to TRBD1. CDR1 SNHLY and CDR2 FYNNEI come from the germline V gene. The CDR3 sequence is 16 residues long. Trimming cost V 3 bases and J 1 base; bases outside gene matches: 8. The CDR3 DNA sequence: TGTGCCAGCAGTGACCCAGGACAGGTACCCCAAGAGACCCAGTACTTC. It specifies CASSDPGQVPQETQYF. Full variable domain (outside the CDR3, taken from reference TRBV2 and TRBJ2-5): EPEVTQTPSHQVTQMGQEVILRCVPISNHLYFYWYRQILGQKVEFLVSFYNNEISEKSEIFDDQFSVERPDGSNFTLKIRSTKLEDSAMYFCASSDPGQVPQETQYFGPGTRLLVL.

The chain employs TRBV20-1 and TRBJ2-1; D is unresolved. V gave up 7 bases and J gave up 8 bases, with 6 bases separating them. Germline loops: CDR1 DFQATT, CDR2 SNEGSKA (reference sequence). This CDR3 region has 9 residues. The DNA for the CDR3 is TGCAGTGTAGGCCATGAGCAGTTCTTC. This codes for CSVGHEQFF.

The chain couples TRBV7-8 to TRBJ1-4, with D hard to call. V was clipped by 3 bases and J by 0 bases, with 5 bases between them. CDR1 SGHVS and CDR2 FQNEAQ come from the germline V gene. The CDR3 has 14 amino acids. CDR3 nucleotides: TGTGCCAGCAGCTTGACTTCAACTAATGAAAAACTGTTTTTT. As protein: CASSLTSTNEKLFF.

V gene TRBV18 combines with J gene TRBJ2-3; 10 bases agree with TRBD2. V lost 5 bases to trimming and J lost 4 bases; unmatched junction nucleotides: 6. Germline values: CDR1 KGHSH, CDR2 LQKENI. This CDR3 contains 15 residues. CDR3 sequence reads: CASSSLAGESDTQYF. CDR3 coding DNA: TGTGCCAGCTCATCTCTAGCGGGGGAATCAGATACGCAGTATTTT.

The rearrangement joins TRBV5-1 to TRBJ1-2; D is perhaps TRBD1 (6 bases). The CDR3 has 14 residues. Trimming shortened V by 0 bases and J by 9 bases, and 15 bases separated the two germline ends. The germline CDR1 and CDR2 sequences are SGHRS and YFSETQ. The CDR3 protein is CASSLEGRGDRYTF. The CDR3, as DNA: TGCGCCAGCAGCTTGGAGGGCAGGGGTGATCGCTACACCTTC.

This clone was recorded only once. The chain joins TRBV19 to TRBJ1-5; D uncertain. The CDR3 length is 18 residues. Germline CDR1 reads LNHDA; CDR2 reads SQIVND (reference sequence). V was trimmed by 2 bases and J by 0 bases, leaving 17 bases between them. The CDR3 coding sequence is TGTGCCAGTAGTATAAGGGCAGGCCCCGCTTATAGCAATCAGCCCCAGCATTTT. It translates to CASSIRAGPAYSNQPQHF.

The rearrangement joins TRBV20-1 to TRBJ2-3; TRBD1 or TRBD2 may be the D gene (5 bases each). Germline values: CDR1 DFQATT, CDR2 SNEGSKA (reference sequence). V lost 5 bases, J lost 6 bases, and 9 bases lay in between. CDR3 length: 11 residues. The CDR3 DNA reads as TGCAGTGCTGCCTGGGGGGATACGCAGTATTTT. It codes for CSAAWGDTQYF.

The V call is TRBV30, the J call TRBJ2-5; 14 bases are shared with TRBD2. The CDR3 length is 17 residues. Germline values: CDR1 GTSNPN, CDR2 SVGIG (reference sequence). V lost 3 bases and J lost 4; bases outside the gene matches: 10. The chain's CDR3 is CAWSHGLAGGRRETQYF. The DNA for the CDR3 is TGTGCCTGGAGCCACGGACTAGCGGGGGGCCGGAGAGAGACCCAGTACTTC.